This T cell receptor beta chain was profiled in a study of cytomegalovirus exposure and HLA in healthy donors. Overall study findings and caveats: Exclusion as indistinguishable affected some V segments, including TRBV6-2 and TRBV6-3. Analysis performed later found about 17,000 TCR beta sequences associated with HLA alleles at 0.05 false discovery rate. Earlier results showed most TCR beta V segments being productive about 87% or about 30% of the time.

Worth noting for this clone: Its target is unknown.

With 60 Vbeta and 13 Jbeta primers, the PCR was carried out. Profiling relied on immunoSEQ multiplex PCR, and the TCRdb table lists in-frame clones only, not all of them. The table shows 90,000 to 130,000 clones, with about 61% occurring only once. CDR3 length equals 14 residues. V was trimmed by 0 bases and J by 8 bases, leaving 11 bases between them. The germline V gene encodes CDR1 LNHNV and CDR2 YYDKDF (reference sequence). Healthy people donating bone marrow made up the donors. Sequencing used PBMCs. The chain joins TRBV15 to TRBJ2-1; D gene unclear. The clonotype comes from a woman between 25 and 40 years old in good health and CMV-seronegative. CDR3 nucleotides: TGTGCCACCAGCAGAGATCAGTTTCAGGATGAGCAGTTCTTC. It specifies CATSRDQFQDEQFF.